These 14 T cell receptor beta chains came from one sample sequenced in a study of post-analysis software for immune sequencing data. The study's findings and limits: Controls had lower frequencies than patients of about five TRBV segments, which included TRBV5-6, TRBV5-1 and TRBV20-1.

Their antigens are not known. TCR beta cDNA libraries included unique molecular identifiers. MiXCR was run by TCRdb on the PCR reads, yielding one entry per CDR3 protein. This table holds over 700,000 distinct CDR3 sequences, roughly 30% found once. Sequencing used blood. These receptors were collected from a girl aged 10-17 years with multiple sclerosis.

This clonotype appeared a few times. The chain carries TRBV4-3 and TRBJ2-3; 10 nucleotides line up with TRBD2. The CDR3 runs 17 residues. The trim removed 1 base at V and 4 bases at J, leaving 8 bases unmatched. From germline, CDR1 is LGHNA and CDR2 YSLEER. CDR3 protein: CASSQVLAGVVPDTQYF. The CDR3, as DNA: TGCGCCAGCAGCCAAGTGCTAGCGGGAGTGGTCCCAGATACGCAGTATTTT.

The table lists this clonotype with a few counts. The rearrangement uses TRBV5-1 and TRBJ1-1; D is possibly TRBD1 (5 bases). The length of the CDR3 is 15 residues. Germline V CDR1 and CDR2: SGHRS, YFSETQ. V lost 4 bases and J 6 bases, leaving 19 bases between the germline ends. CDR3 in amino acids: CASSPGAGRLAEAFF. As DNA, the CDR3 is TGCGCCAGCAGCCCCGGGGCAGGGAGGTTGGCTGAAGCTTTCTTT.

V usage is TRBV28 and J usage is TRBJ2-3, with D maybe TRBD1 (5 bases). The CDR3 runs to 13 residues. Trimming removed 7 bases at V and 6 bases at J, with 14 bases between. Germline values: CDR1 MDHEN, CDR2 SYDVKM. For the CDR3, the DNA is TGTGCCAGCACCAGACAGTTGTCCGATACGCAGTATTTT. Protein sequence: CASTRQLSDTQYF.

The chain carries TRBV6-2 or TRBV6-3 and TRBJ2-4; TRBD2 agrees at 10 bases. Judging by the DNA end, TRBJ2-7 fits better; the J call may be wrong. Germline CDR1 and CDR2: MNHEY and SVGEGT. This CDR3 contains 14 residues. The CDR3 spells CASSASGRRNEQYF. The CDR3 DNA is TGTGCCAGCAGCGCTAGCGGGAGAAGGAACGAGCAGTACTTC.

The V and J genes are TRBV5-1 and TRBJ2-5; D may match TRBD1 or TRBD2 (5 bases each). The CDR3 length is 17 residues. Trimming removed 0 bases from V and 0 bases from J, with 15 bases in between. Germline-derived CDR1 and CDR2 are SGHRS and YFSETQ. CDR3 in amino acids: CASSLEPVGENQETQYF. In DNA form, the CDR3 reads TGCGCCAGCAGCTTGGAACCGGTGGGGGAGAACCAAGAGACCCAGTACTTC.

This clonotype has more than one count but fewer than ten. The chain couples TRBV20-1 to TRBJ1-5; D remains unclear. CDR1 and CDR2 from the germline V gene are DFQATT and SNEGSKA (reference sequence). This CDR3 comprises 14 residues. Trimming left V 3 bases short and J 1 base short, with 10 bases between. CDR3 region: CSASSPDSNQPQHF. The CDR3 DNA reads as TGCAGTGCTAGTTCCCCGGACAGCAATCAGCCCCAGCATTTT.

The chain links TRBV24-1 to TRBJ2-5; 10 nucleotides agree with TRBD1. V gave up 3 bases and J gave up 4 bases; unmatched junction bases: 4. The CDR3 is 15 amino acids. Germline CDR1 and CDR2: KGHDR and SFDVKD. CDR3 nucleotide sequence: TGTGCCACCAGTGATGGAGGACAGGGGGGAGAGACCCAGTACTTC. This gives the protein CATSDGGQGGETQYF.

V gene TRBV20-1 combines with J gene TRBJ1-2; 8 nucleotides agree with TRBD1. The length of the CDR3 is 14 residues. The V gene end was trimmed by 2 bases and the J gene end by 2 bases; junction bases not matched to a gene: 4. Germline CDR1 reads DFQATT; CDR2 reads SNEGSKA (reference sequence). The CDR3 here is CSARTDRVNYGYTF. As DNA, the CDR3 is TGCAGTGCTAGAACGGACAGGGTCAACTATGGCTACACCTTC.

In its sample, this clonotype was seen once. V and J are TRBV20-1 and TRBJ2-1; 7 bases agree with TRBD2. This CDR3 contains 13 residues. Germline V gives CDR1 DFQATT, CDR2 SNEGSKA (reference sequence). Losses at the gene ends were 0 bases for V and 5 bases for J; bases not matched to a gene: 1. The CDR3 loop reads CSARDSGHNEQFF. CDR3 sequence (DNA): TGCAGTGCTAGAGATAGCGGGCACAATGAGCAGTTCTTC.

There are a few counts of this clonotype. The chain carries TRBV5-1 and TRBJ1-6; TRBD1 matches at 10 bases. This CDR3 region has 16 residues. Losses at the gene ends were 3 bases for V and 9 bases for J; bases not matched to a gene: 9. Germline values: CDR1 SGHRS, CDR2 YFSETQ. CDR3 coding DNA: TGCGCCAGCAGCTCGGGGTCGGGGACAGGGGCTTCACCCCTCCACTTT. This sequence encodes CASSSGSGTGASPLHF.

This clonotype was detected only once. CDR3 DNA sequence: TGTGCCATCAGTGCGGGGGTCCCCAATGAGCAGTACTTC. This sequence encodes CAISAGVPNEQYF. This chain joins TRBV10-3 and TRBJ2-1; D is possibly TRBD2 (6 bases). The tail of the sequence fits TRBJ2-7 better, so the J call may be wrong. From germline, CDR1 is ENHRY and CDR2 SYGVKD. CDR3 length: 13 amino acids.

V gene TRBV10-3 combines with J gene TRBJ2-1, with 9 bases fitting TRBD2. The CDR3 extends over 13 amino acids. Per germline, CDR1 ENHRY and CDR2 SYGVKD. The trim removed 9 bases at V and 5 bases at J, leaving 5 bases unmatched. The CDR3 spells CAIQREAHNEQFF. CDR3 bases: TGTGCCATTCAGCGGGAGGCCCACAATGAGCAGTTCTTC.

This clonotype was detected a few times. The chain links TRBV20-1 to TRBJ2-5; TRBD1 agrees at 7 bases. The CDR3 runs to 14 residues. Germline loops: CDR1 DFQATT, CDR2 SNEGSKA (reference sequence). V gave up 0 bases and J gave up 2 bases; unmatched junction bases: 3. The CDR3 is CSARDFRGQETQYF. CDR3 bases: TGCAGTGCTAGAGATTTCAGGGGGCAAGAGACCCAGTACTTC.

The rearrangement links TRBV10-3 to TRBJ1-5, with a weak D call TRBD1 (6 bases). Germline CDR1 ENHRY, CDR2 SYGVKD. CDR3 length equals 15 residues. Trimming took off 3 bases at V and 2 bases at J, with 11 bases between the two ends. The CDR3 spells CAISDRGRRNQPQHF. In nucleotides, the CDR3 is TGTGCCATCAGTGACAGGGGAAGACGCAATCAGCCCCAGCATTTT.